This T cell receptor beta chain was sequenced in a study of neurological immune-mediated disorders. Study-wide results and limits: The level of TCR clonal expansion was highest in patients with HTLV-1-associated myelopathy and lowest in multiple sclerosis, where it fell below the level seen in healthy controls.

Note on this clonotype: Its antigen is not identified.

V gave up 8 bases and J gave up 3 bases, with 16 bases separating them. CDR1 and CDR2 (germline): ENHRY, SYGVKD. This CDR3 has 14 residues. 2 million unsorted PBMCs were stored in RNAlater at -80 °C before RNA extraction. The cDNA was produced through 5'RACE with 10-nucleotide random UMIs. TCRdb itself ran the 5' RACE reads through MiXCR, one entry per CDR3 protein. This table holds over 15,000 distinct CDR3 sequences, under 35% found once. This clonotype originated in a man aged 50 or older with HTLV-1-associated myelopathy (HAM/TSP). The chain recombines TRBV10-3 with TRBJ1-1; D is ambiguous. Sequenced input: PBMCs. CDR3: CAIQDDVGDTEAFF. CDR3 bases: TGTGCCATCCAGGACGATGTTGGGGACACTGAAGCTTTCTTT.